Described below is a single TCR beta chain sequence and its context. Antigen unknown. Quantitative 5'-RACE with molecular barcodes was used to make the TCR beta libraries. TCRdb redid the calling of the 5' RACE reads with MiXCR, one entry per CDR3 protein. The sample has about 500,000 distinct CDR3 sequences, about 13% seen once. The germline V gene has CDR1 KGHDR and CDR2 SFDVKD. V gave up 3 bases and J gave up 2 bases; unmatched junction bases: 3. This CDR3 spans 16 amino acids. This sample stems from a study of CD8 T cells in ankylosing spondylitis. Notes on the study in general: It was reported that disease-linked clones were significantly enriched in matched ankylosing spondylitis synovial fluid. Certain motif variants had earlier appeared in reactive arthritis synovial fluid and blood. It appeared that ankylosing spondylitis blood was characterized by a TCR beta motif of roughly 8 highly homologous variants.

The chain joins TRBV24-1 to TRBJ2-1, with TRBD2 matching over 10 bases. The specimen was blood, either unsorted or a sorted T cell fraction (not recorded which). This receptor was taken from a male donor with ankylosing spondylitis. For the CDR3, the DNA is TGTGCCACCAGTGATATAGCGGGAGGACCCTACAATGAGCAGTTCTTC. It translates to CATSDIAGGPYNEQFF.